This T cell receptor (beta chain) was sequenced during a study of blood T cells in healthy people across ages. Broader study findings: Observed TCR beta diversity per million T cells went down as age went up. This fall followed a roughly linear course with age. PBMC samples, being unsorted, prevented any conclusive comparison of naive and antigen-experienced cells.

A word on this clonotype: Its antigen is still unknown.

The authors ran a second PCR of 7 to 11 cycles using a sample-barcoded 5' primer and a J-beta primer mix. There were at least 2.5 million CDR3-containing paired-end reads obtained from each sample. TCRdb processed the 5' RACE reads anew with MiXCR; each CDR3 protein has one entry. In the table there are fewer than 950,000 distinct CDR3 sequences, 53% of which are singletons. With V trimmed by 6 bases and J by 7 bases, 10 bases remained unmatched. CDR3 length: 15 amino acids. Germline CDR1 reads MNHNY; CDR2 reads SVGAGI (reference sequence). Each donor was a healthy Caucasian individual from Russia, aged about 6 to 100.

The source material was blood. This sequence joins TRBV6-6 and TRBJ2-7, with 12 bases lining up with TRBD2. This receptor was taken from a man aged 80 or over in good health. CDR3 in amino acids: CASSGTSGHYNEQYF. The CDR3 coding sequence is TGTGCCAGCAGCGGGACTAGCGGGCACTACAATGAGCAGTACTTC.